In its sample, the clone carrying this T cell receptor beta chain was seen once. Using its own MiXCR run on the RACE reads, TCRdb lists one record per CDR3 protein. The sample consists of around 120,000 distinct CDR3 sequences, 12% to 15% of them appearing once. The data originate from a study of human T cells and chemical hapten exposure. The CDR3 totals 13 residues. Trimming took 6 bases from V and 4 from J; bases not matched to a gene: 4. Germline V CDR1 and CDR2: SGHTA, FQGNSA. As to time point: patch test 1, 2 weeks after DPC sensitization. Treatment: therapeutic diphenylcyclopropenone sensitization with weekly scalp DPC.

The input for sequencing was whole blood, taken in connection with sensitization to the hapten diphenylcyclopropenone (DPC). The sequence derives from a man between 18 and 29 years old with alopecia areata. Some clones in this sample may be carry-over from other donors' samples. The chain is built from TRBV7-2 and TRBJ2-3, with 7 nucleotides matching TRBD1. CDR3 amino acids: CASRRTGADTQYF. The CDR3 DNA reads TGTGCCAGCAGGCGTACAGGGGCAGATACGCAGTATTTT.